This T cell receptor (beta chain) emerged from a study of a mutant IDH1 vaccine in newly diagnosed glioma. At the level of the study: Beforehand, treatment had been radiotherapy, temozolomide, or both; the majority received both.

As for time point: baseline, week 1 (first vaccination visit). Treatment meaning: pre-vaccination baseline after standard-of-care therapy. In this sample, this clone turned up once. Germline V gene sequence: CDR1 SGHNT, CDR2 YENEEA. The CDR3 is 16 residues long. The V end was cut by 1 base, the J end by 2 bases, with 15 bases between. Assay: immunoSEQ multiplex PCR; the TCRdb copy retains only in-frame clones and omits some. The sample includes 85,000 to 100,000 clones, 80% to 90% of them seen just once. The source of this sequence is a woman in her forties or fifties with glioma. The chain joins TRBV11-3 to TRBJ2-7; TRBD1 or TRBD2 may be the D gene (6 bases each). The sequences come from PBMCs, collected from a glioma patient treated with radiotherapy, temozolomide or both. Here the CDR3 DNA reads TGTGCCAGCAGCTTAGGAGCCTCAAGGGGGGCCTACGAGCAGTACTTC. Translating gives CASSLGASRGAYEQYF.